This TCR beta chain derives from a study of CD8 T cells in Susac syndrome. It was with random hexamers that about 0.45 to 1 ug RNA was reverse transcribed. The authors amplified TCR beta CDR3 across 54 Vbeta and 13 Jbeta using immunoSEQ multiplex PCR. From the immunoSEQ multiplex PCR reads, TCRdb called clonotypes with MiXCR, one entry per CDR3 protein. Of about 440,000 distinct CDR3 sequences in the sample, around 85% are singletons; the top ten hold 0.09% to 0.15%. From blood CD8+ and CD4+ T cells, the TCR beta chain was sequenced. It was treatment-naive patients with stable or active relapsing-remitting disease who made up the multiple sclerosis controls. Negative isolation was applied to CD8+ and CD4+ T cells, and FACS enrichment was applied to TEMRA cells. The CDR3 extends over 17 amino acids. Germline V gene data show CDR1 as MGHRA and CDR2 as YSYEKL. V trimming: 2 bases; J trimming: 1 base; junction bases outside the gene matches: 10.

The sequence was collected from a human donor with multiple sclerosis. The chain has TRBV4-1 and TRBJ1-2, with TRBD1 matching over 7 bases. Specimen: CD8+ T cells from PBMCs. The CDR3 nucleotides are TGCGCCAGCAGCCAAAAGCCAGGGGGATCTATTAACTATGGCTACACCTTC. The encoded protein is CASSQKPGGSINYGYTF.